This T cell receptor (beta chain) was retrieved from a study of CD4+ T cells in melanoma. Study results and limitations: Reportedly, melanoma neoantigen-specific CD4+ T cells showed varied differentiation states.

Produced via immunoSEQ multiplex PCR; TCRdb's table is partial and in-frame only. Of roughly 60,000 clones detected, about 72% appear once; the ten largest clones hold roughly 4.4%. This clone was observed a few times. What it binds is not known. CDR3 size: 15 residues. The V and J ends lost 3 bases and 8 bases respectively, with 22 bases between them. Germline CDR1 reads GTSNPN; CDR2 reads SVGIG (reference sequence). The sequence came from a human donor with melanoma. What was sequenced was tumor tissue. The gene calls are TRBV30 and TRBJ1-2; a possible D gene is TRBD1 (6 bases). The CDR3: CAWSPDGTLGWGYTF. The CDR3 DNA follows: TGTGCCTGGAGCCCGGACGGGACATTAGGATGGGGCTACACCTTC.